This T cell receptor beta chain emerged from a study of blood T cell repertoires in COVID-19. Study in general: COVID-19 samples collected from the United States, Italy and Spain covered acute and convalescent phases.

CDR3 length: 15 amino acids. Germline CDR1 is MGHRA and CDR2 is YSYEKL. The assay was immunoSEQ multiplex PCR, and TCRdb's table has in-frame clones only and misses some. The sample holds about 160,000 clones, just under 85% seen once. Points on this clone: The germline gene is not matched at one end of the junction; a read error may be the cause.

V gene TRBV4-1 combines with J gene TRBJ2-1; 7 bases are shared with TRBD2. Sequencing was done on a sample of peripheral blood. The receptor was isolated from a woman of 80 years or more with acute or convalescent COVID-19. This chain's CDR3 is CASRQGRGLVNEQFF. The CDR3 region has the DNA TGCGCCAGCAGACAAGGGAGGGGACTGGTTAATGAGCAGTTCTTC.